These 2 T cell receptor beta chains came from one sample sequenced in a study of cytomegalovirus exposure and HLA in healthy donors. With 60 Vbeta and 13 Jbeta primers, the PCR was carried out. Produced via immunoSEQ multiplex PCR; TCRdb's table is partial and in-frame only. The repertoire includes about 200,000 clones, over 70% of them detected once, and over 1.5% sits in the top ten. The specimen sequenced was PBMCs. These receptors were collected from a man in his forties in good health and CMV-seropositive.

This clone was seen only a few times. J is TRBJ2-2 and V is TRBV2; D gene unclear. The CDR3 length is 15 residues. The germline V and J ends were trimmed by 4 bases and 5 bases, with 14 bases remaining between them. The germline V gene encodes CDR1 SNHLY and CDR2 FYNNEI. The DNA for the CDR3 is TGTGCCAGCAGTGGTTGGGCGCCTGCGACCGGGGAGCTGTTTTTT. It yields the protein CASSGWAPATGELFF.

The chain employs TRBV25-1 and TRBJ2-7, with D possibly being TRBD2 (5 bases). This CDR3 is built from 14 residues. V was trimmed by 6 bases and J by 2 bases, leaving 14 bases between them. The germline V gene has CDR1 MGHDK and CDR2 SYGVNS. CDR3 protein: CASRRRTFAYEQYF. CDR3 DNA sequence: TGTGCCAGCAGAAGGAGGACTTTTGCCTACGAGCAGTACTTC.